These 3 T cell receptor beta chains were sequenced from one sample in a study of blood T cell repertoires in COVID-19. Sequencing used immunoSEQ multiplex PCR; TCRdb keeps in-frame clones, though not all of them. The sample holds roughly 43,000 clones, roughly 89% seen once. The sample taken for sequencing was peripheral blood. The receptors here all came from a man aged 55 to 70 with active COVID-19.

V and J are TRBV5-1 and TRBJ2-7; tentative D call: TRBD2 (5 bases). The germline V gene encodes CDR1 SGHRS and CDR2 YFSETQ. The ends were cut back, 0 bases at V and 7 bases at J, with 11 bases in the middle. The CDR3 is 13 amino acids. CDR3 residues: CASSLAARDEQYF. Here the CDR3 DNA reads TGCGCCAGCAGCTTGGCCGCGAGGGATGAGCAGTACTTC.

V usage is TRBV27 and J usage is TRBJ1-4, with D possibly being TRBD1 (5 bases). The CDR3 spans 14 residues. V was shortened by 6 bases and J by 8 bases, with 16 bases between the two germline ends. Germline CDR1 is MNHEY and CDR2 is SMNVEV (reference sequence). CDR3 amino acids: CASRSGWEGEKLFF. CDR3 DNA: TGTGCCAGCAGGTCAGGGTGGGAAGGGGAAAAACTGTTTTTT. Filled out from reference TRBV27 and TRBJ1-4, the complete variable domain reads EAQVTQNPRYLITVTGKKLTVTCSQNMNHEYMSWYRQDPGLGLRQIYYSMNVEVTDKGDVPEGYKVSRKEKRNFPLILESPSPNQTSLYFCASRSGWEGEKLFFGSGTQLSVL.

The count of this clone is one. This chain joins TRBV7-9 and TRBJ2-3, with 7 nucleotides matching TRBD2. The CDR3 loop spans 17 amino acids. Germline V CDR1 and CDR2: SEHNR, FQNEAQ (reference sequence). Losses at the gene ends were 1 base for V and 4 bases for J; bases not matched to a gene: 11. The CDR3 nucleotides read TGTGCCAGCAGCTTAGGGGCCGGACTAGGTGGCGCAGATACGCAGTATTTT. Translation gives CASSLGAGLGGADTQYF. The complete variable domain, with remaining parts taken from reference TRBV7-9 and TRBJ2-3, reads DTGVSQNPRHKITKRGQNVTFRCDPISEHNRLYWYRQTLGQGPEFLTYFQNEAQLEKSRLLSDRFSAERPKGSFSTLEIQRTEQGDSAMYLCASSLGAGLGGADTQYFGPGTRLTVL.